What follows is one TCR beta chain and its context. This clonotype was detected many times. Its antigen has not been determined. It has no much larger one-base neighbor in the sample; base qualities were not kept. The library came from PCR. Sequencing was performed on an Illumina HiSeq 2500. TCR library preparation used molecular barcoding, with unique molecular identifiers applied to normalize quantification of the TCRbeta repertoire. TCRdb reprocessing: public reads trimmed at Q25 with fastp, clones called with MiXCR, in-frame beta chains kept. Each entry is one CDR3 protein sequence, shown with its most common DNA and genes. The sample table holds some 600,000 distinct CDR3 sequences, of which around 16% were seen once. About 1.1% of the sample belongs to the ten largest clones. These data come from a study of T-cell reconstitution after alpha-beta-depleted transplantation in children listed by TCRdb under 2016. Regarding the study in general: T-cell immune reconstitution after TCRalphabeta/CD19-depleted allogeneic hematopoietic cell transplantation in children was quantitatively tracked in the study by means of TCR repertoire profiling.

Trimming at the junction amounts to 7 bases on V and 7 bases on J, and the germline ends lie 11 bases apart. The cysteine opens and the phenylalanine closes a CDR3 of 12 amino acids. The sequence is cut down to CDR3 DNA, 36 bases in frame from base 1. Recombination joined TRBV12-3 or TRBV12-4 with TRBJ1-5; the D gene cannot be named for sure. This clonotype was obtained from a human donor who donated a stem cell graft to a child with acute myeloid leukemia. The source was PBMCs from the stem cell graft donor, collected from the stem cell graft. The CDR3 reads CASTSSGQPQHF. The sequenced DNA is TGTGCCAGCACCTCCAGCGGGCAGCCCCAGCATTTT.